Listed below are T cell receptor beta chains from one sample, sequenced in a study of cytomegalovirus exposure and HLA in healthy donors. Some clones are missing from TCRdb's copy, which holds only in-frame ones; the method was immunoSEQ multiplex PCR. The sample includes some 120,000 clones, roughly four fifths of them seen just once. Material for sequencing was PBMCs. Receptors originate from a man aged 35 to 55 in good health and CMV-seronegative. Both conserved end residues are part of each CDR3.

v_gene: TRBV6-5; CDR3aa: CASSPPGLDTGELFF
v_gene: TRBV27; CDR3aa: CASSLFGEELFF
v_gene: TRBV27; CDR3aa: CASRKQGDGTEAFF
v_gene: TRBV5-8; CDR3aa: CASSPGTGISYEQYF
v_gene: TRBV30; CDR3aa: CAWSVLRTEAFF
v_gene: TRBV11-2; CDR3aa: CASSSGFFYGYTF
v_gene: TRBV7-8; CDR3aa: CASSRQPEYEQYF
v_gene: TRBV7-8; CDR3aa: CASSLYETSGGTDTQYF
v_gene: TRBV12-5; CDR3aa: CASAATGNEQYF
v_gene: TRBV9; CDR3aa: CASSGRGLMSTDTQYF
v_gene: TRBV19; CDR3aa: CASSITNTGELFF
v_gene: TRBV18; CDR3aa: CASSKTGAGANGLTF
v_gene: TRBV7-2; CDR3aa: CASNRLAGAYEQYF
v_gene: TRBV6-6; CDR3aa: CASSSQGAGTEAFF
v_gene: TRBV5-1; CDR3aa: CASSLSMGATNYGYTF
v_gene: TRBV19; CDR3aa: CASSILPGGTALNQPQHF
v_gene: TRBV13; CDR3aa: CASSSDRGYEQYF
v_gene: TRBV19; CDR3aa: CASSPWTGGHSEQFF
v_gene: TRBV6-5; CDR3aa: CASSYSGQGEEKLFF
v_gene: TRBV6-1; CDR3aa: CASSGSLVLGTGELFF
v_gene: TRBV7-9; CDR3aa: CASSPNSGRDEQYF
v_gene: TRBV6-5; CDR3aa: CASSLDKGPVNTIYF
v_gene: TRBV4-3; CDR3aa: CASSQDPLTVPIYGYTF
v_gene: TRBV19; CDR3aa: CASTREGAGLTEAFF
v_gene: TRBV7-9; CDR3aa: CASSLDRGSGGYTF
v_gene: TRBV7-8; CDR3aa: CASSSGALGGEQYF
v_gene: TRBV9; CDR3aa: CASSLTRSLSNEQFF
v_gene: TRBV28; CDR3aa: CASTSEGTGRQPQHF